These T cell receptor beta chains were read from a single sample in a study of cytomegalovirus exposure and HLA in healthy donors. Produced via immunoSEQ multiplex PCR; TCRdb's table is partial and in-frame only. Counted here are approximately 140,000 clones, over 70% occurring once; the ten biggest clones make up around 1.8%. Sequencing used PBMCs. These receptors originate from a woman in her forties in good health and CMV-seronegative. CDR3s include the opening cysteine and the closing phenylalanine or tryptophan. The D gene is left open where the match is weak. Clone size is stated in some rows and not others, as once, few, many or a class when expanded.

J: TRBJ1-1; size: NA; V: TRBV6-6; D: NA; DNA: TGTGCCAGCAGCCCTGGACACGTGAACACTGAAGCTTTCTTT; CDR3: CASSPGHVNTEAFF
J: TRBJ1-1; size: NA; V: TRBV7-9; D: TRBD1; DNA: TGTGCCAGCAGCTTCGTGACAGGGTATCAGGGTGAAGCTTTCTTT; CDR3: CASSFVTGYQGEAFF
J: TRBJ2-2; size: NA; V: TRBV19; D: NA; DNA: TGTGCCAGTAGCCAGGGGTATCTGTCCGGGGAGCTGTTTTTT; CDR3: CASSQGYLSGELFF
J: TRBJ2-7; size: NA; V: TRBV27; D: TRBD1; DNA: TGTGCCAGCAGTTTAGCTCCGGGACAGTCCACTGGAGAGCAGTACTTC; CDR3: CASSLAPGQSTGEQYF
J: TRBJ1-2; size: NA; V: TRBV5-4; D: NA; DNA: TGTGCCAGCAGTTCGGCAGGGGCGCGAGACTATGGCTACACCTTC; CDR3: CASSSAGARDYGYTF
J: TRBJ2-3; size: NA; V: TRBV7-8; D: TRBD2; DNA: TGTGCCAGCAGCCCCCCAGCGGGGGGTAGCACAGATACGCAGTATTTT; CDR3: CASSPPAGGSTDTQYF
J: TRBJ1-5; size: NA; V: TRBV6-1; D: NA; DNA: TGTGCCAGCAGTGACCCGTCGGGGGTTTCGAGCAATCAGCCCCAGCATTTT; CDR3: CASSDPSGVSSNQPQHF
J: TRBJ1-1; size: NA; V: TRBV5-4; D: NA; DNA: TGTGCCAGCAGCCTGGAGGGGCACACTGAAGCTTTCTTT; CDR3: CASSLEGHTEAFF
J: TRBJ1-2; size: few; V: TRBV27; D: TRBD1; DNA: TGTGCCAGCAGTCCCCCGGGACAGGGCTTTCGTGGCTACACCTTC; CDR3: CASSPPGQGFRGYTF
J: TRBJ1-2; size: NA; V: TRBV2; D: TRBD1; DNA: TGTGCCACCAGATCGACAGGGAAGTTAGGGTACTATGGCTACACCTTC; CDR3: CATRSTGKLGYYGYTF
J: TRBJ2-1; size: NA; V: TRBV10-3; D: TRBD1; DNA: TGTGCCATCGGCGGACAGGGGAGGAATGAGCAGTTCTTC; CDR3: CAIGGQGRNEQFF
J: TRBJ2-5; size: NA; V: TRBV9; D: NA; DNA: TGTGCCAGCAGCCTAGGAGAGGGGGCCCAGTACTTC; CDR3: CASSLGEGAQYF
J: TRBJ2-3; size: NA; V: TRBV28; D: TRBD2; DNA: TGTGCCAGCAACTCGGAATTAGCGGGCCAAGGCCCCACAGATACGCAGTATTTT; CDR3: CASNSELAGQGPTDTQYF
J: TRBJ2-5; size: NA; V: TRBV18; D: NA; DNA: TGTGCCAGCTCACCAAACAGTCAGGGGGGCCAAGAGACCCAGTACTTC; CDR3: CASSPNSQGGQETQYF
J: TRBJ2-7; size: NA; V: TRBV30; D: NA; DNA: TGTGCCTGGAGCTCCGGGACACCGACGCTGCCCTACGAGCAGTACTTC; CDR3: CAWSSGTPTLPYEQYF
J: TRBJ2-4; size: NA; V: TRBV27; D: TRBD2; DNA: TGTGCCAGCAGTTTATCCTCTAGCGGGGGATTTAGAAACATTCAGTACTTC; CDR3: CASSLSSSGGFRNIQYF
J: TRBJ2-1; size: NA; V: TRBV19; D: NA; DNA: TGTGCCAGTAGTATGGAGTTCTCCCCCGCCATCTTC; CDR3: CASSMEFSPAIF
J: TRBJ2-7; size: NA; V: TRBV27; D: TRBD2; DNA: TGTGCCAGCAGCCCAGGTAGCGGGAGAAACGAGCAGTACTTC; CDR3: CASSPGSGRNEQYF
J: TRBJ2-5; size: NA; V: TRBV18; D: TRBD1; DNA: TGTGCCAGCTCACCGAGGACAGGGTTAGAGACCCAGTACTTC; CDR3: CASSPRTGLETQYF
J: TRBJ1-2; size: few; V: TRBV30; D: TRBD1; DNA: TGTGCCTGGAGGCGGGACAGCAAAAGAAGGGGCTACACCTTC; CDR3: CAWRRDSKRRGYTF
J: TRBJ2-7; size: NA; V: TRBV4-2; D: NA; DNA: TGTGCCAGCAGCCAAGGACAGACCTCCTACGAGCAGTACTTC; CDR3: CASSQGQTSYEQYF
J: TRBJ2-1; size: few; V: TRBV5-4; D: NA; DNA: TGTGCCAGCAGCTTTCGGGGGGCAGATGAGCAGTTCTTC; CDR3: CASSFRGADEQFF
J: TRBJ2-1; size: few; V: TRBV6-1; D: NA; DNA: TGTGCCAGCAGTGATCCCCTTGCGGGTCCCTCCTACAATGAGCAGTTCTTC; CDR3: CASSDPLAGPSYNEQFF
J: TRBJ2-5; size: NA; V: TRBV19; D: NA; DNA: TGTGCCAGTAGCCATTCATATCCCAGCCAAGAGACCCAGTACTTC; CDR3: CASSHSYPSQETQYF
J: TRBJ2-7; size: NA; V: TRBV5-1; D: NA; DNA: TGCGCCAGCAGCTTTACCTACGAGCAGTACTTC; CDR3: CASSFTYEQYF
J: TRBJ2-1; size: few; V: TRBV6-5; D: TRBD1; DNA: TGTGCCAGCAGTTCCGGCGCAGGGGGTTACAATGAGCAGTTCTTC; CDR3: CASSSGAGGYNEQFF